Each of the 14 T cell receptor beta chains below was sequenced from the same sample in a study of blood T cells in healthy people across ages. Alongside a J-beta primer mix, a sample-barcoded 5' primer served in a second PCR lasting about 6 to 12 cycles. TCRdb re-called the 5' RACE reads through MiXCR, storing one row per CDR3 protein. The table shows some 1.4 million distinct CDR3 sequences, with about 40% occurring only once. Material for sequencing was blood. Source of these receptors: a woman between 18 and 29 years old in good health.

The V call is TRBV5-5, the J call TRBJ2-5, with D possibly being TRBD2 (6 bases). Germline V lookup: CDR1 SGHKS, CDR2 YYEKEE (reference sequence). The CDR3 spans 15 residues. The V end was cut by 4 bases, the J end by 1 base, with 14 bases between. This CDR3 is CASSTTGVVQETQYF. CDR3 DNA sequence: TGTGCCAGCAGCACCACGGGGGTCGTCCAAGAGACCCAGTACTTC.

This clonotype was counted a few times. The CDR3 coding sequence is TGTGCCAGCAGTTACAGTCCTAGCGGGAGTTCCGTCTCCTACGAGCAGTACTTC. It specifies CASSYSPSGSSVSYEQYF. The rearrangement joins TRBV6-2 or TRBV6-3 to TRBJ2-7, with 10 bases matching TRBD2. V lost 2 bases and J lost 0; bases outside the gene matches: 10. The germline CDR1 and CDR2 sequences are MNHEY and SVGEGT. The CDR3 loop spans 18 amino acids.

The gene calls are TRBV7-2 and TRBJ2-1; TRBD2 aligns across 9 bases. This CDR3 contains 15 residues. The junction had 4 bases not matched to a gene; V was cut back by 1 base and J by 6 bases. Germline V lookup: CDR1 SGHTA, CDR2 FQGNSA. The CDR3 protein is CASSLGGRALNEQFF. DNA of the CDR3: TGTGCCAGCAGCTTAGGCGGGAGGGCCCTCAATGAGCAGTTCTTC.

This clonotype was seen many times. V is TRBV6-2 or TRBV6-3 and J is TRBJ2-3; 15 bases line up with TRBD2. Germline CDR1 is MNHEY and CDR2 is SVGEGT. CDR3 length equals 18 residues. The CDR3 region is CATSSRTSGRDRTDTQYF. CDR3 DNA: TGTGCTACAAGTTCGCGGACTAGCGGGAGGGATCGCACAGATACGCAGTATTTT.

The chain combines TRBV27 with TRBJ1-1, with D perhaps matching TRBD1 (5 bases). This CDR3 is built from 16 residues. Germline loops: CDR1 MNHEY, CDR2 SMNVEV (reference sequence). Trimming pared 0 bases from V and 7 bases from J, leaving 18 bases between. The CDR3 sequence is CASSLSGRGPVIEAFF. The CDR3 bases are TGTGCCAGCAGTTTATCGGGCCGGGGCCCAGTAATTGAAGCTTTCTTT.

The chain combines TRBV27 with TRBJ2-7; 12 bases agree with TRBD2. Per the germline V gene, CDR1 is MNHEY and CDR2 is SMNVEV (reference sequence). The length of the CDR3 is 16 residues. Trimming took 0 bases from V and 2 from J; bases not matched to a gene: 2. The CDR3 region has the DNA TGTGCCAGCAGTTTATCAGGACTAGCGGGAACCTACGAGCAGTACTTC. It is translated as CASSLSGLAGTYEQYF.

This clonotype was seen more than once but under ten times. This chain uses TRBV12-3 or TRBV12-4 with TRBJ2-1, with D possibly TRBD2 on 6 matching bases. The CDR3 is 15 residues long. V lost 5 bases, J lost 6 bases, and 17 bases lay in between. The CDR3 coding sequence is TGTGCCAGCAGTGCTCGGGACTTGGGATCCAATGAGCAGTTCTTC. Translation: CASSARDLGSNEQFF.

The chain uses TRBV15 and TRBJ2-1; 12 positions match TRBD2. The CDR3 length is 16 residues. Unmatched junction bases numbered 12, after V lost 9 bases and J lost 6 bases. The germline V gene encodes CDR1 LNHNV and CDR2 YYDKDF (reference sequence). CDR3 in amino acids: CATLGTTSGRGNEQFF. The CDR3 DNA is TGTGCCACTCTGGGAACGACTAGCGGGAGAGGCAATGAGCAGTTCTTC.

This clonotype has just a few counts. The chain has TRBV6-5 and TRBJ2-7, with 10 nucleotides matching TRBD2. This CDR3 region has 15 residues. Germline V lookup: CDR1 MNHEY, CDR2 SVGAGI. Trimming cost V 0 bases and J 6 bases; bases outside gene matches: 5. The CDR3 DNA sequence: TGTGCCAGCAGTTACTCCGAGCGGGGGGGTAGCGAGCAGTACTTC. This sequence encodes CASSYSERGGSEQYF.

The table lists this clonotype with a few counts. The chain carries TRBV29-1 and TRBJ2-3, with D possibly TRBD2 on 6 matching bases. V dropped 7 bases and J dropped 3 bases, with 17 bases sitting between them. The CDR3 consists of 14 residues. Germline loops: CDR1 SQVTM, CDR2 ANQGSEA. The chain's CDR3 is CSADSGEDTDTQYF. The CDR3, as DNA: TGCAGCGCCGACTCCGGGGAGGATACAGATACGCAGTATTTT.

This clonotype has a handful of counts. The chain has TRBV3-1 and TRBJ2-1, with 12 bases aligning to TRBD2. The germline gives CDR1 LGHDT, CDR2 YNNKEL (reference sequence). The length of the CDR3 is 16 residues. With 5 bases clipped from V and 4 bases from J, the junction kept 6 bases outside the gene matches. The CDR3 loop is CASSARTSGVYNEQFF. The DNA for the CDR3 is TGTGCCAGCAGCGCCAGGACTAGCGGGGTATACAATGAGCAGTTCTTC.

This clonotype was detected only a few times. The genes are TRBV7-9 and TRBJ2-5; 10 nucleotides agree with TRBD2. Germline CDR1 SEHNR, CDR2 FQNEAQ (reference sequence). CDR3 length: 14 amino acids. V gave up 5 bases and J gave up 6 bases; unmatched junction bases: 6. Here the CDR3 DNA reads TGTGCCAGCAGCGACAGCGGGAGGGCGCAGACCCAGTACTTC. It translates to CASSDSGRAQTQYF.

This chain uses TRBV20-1 with TRBJ2-1, with 10 bases lining up with TRBD2. There are 15 residues in the CDR3. The J segment lost 7 bases and the V segment lost 3 bases, leaving 9 bases of the junction unmatched. Germline CDR1 is DFQATT and CDR2 is SNEGSKA (reference sequence). CDR3 protein: CSARDVASGSNEQFF. Here the CDR3 DNA reads TGCAGTGCTAGGGATGTCGCTAGCGGGAGTAATGAGCAGTTCTTC.

This rearrangement joins TRBV10-3 to TRBJ2-5, with D perhaps matching TRBD1 or TRBD2 (5 bases each). The CDR3 length is 14 residues. V lost 8 bases to trimming and J lost 1 base, with 14 bases between them. Looked up from germline, CDR1 is ENHRY and CDR2 is SYGVKD. CDR3 DNA: TGTGCCATCGGTTTAGGGACGGCCCAAGAGACCCAGTACTTC. It translates to CAIGLGTAQETQYF.